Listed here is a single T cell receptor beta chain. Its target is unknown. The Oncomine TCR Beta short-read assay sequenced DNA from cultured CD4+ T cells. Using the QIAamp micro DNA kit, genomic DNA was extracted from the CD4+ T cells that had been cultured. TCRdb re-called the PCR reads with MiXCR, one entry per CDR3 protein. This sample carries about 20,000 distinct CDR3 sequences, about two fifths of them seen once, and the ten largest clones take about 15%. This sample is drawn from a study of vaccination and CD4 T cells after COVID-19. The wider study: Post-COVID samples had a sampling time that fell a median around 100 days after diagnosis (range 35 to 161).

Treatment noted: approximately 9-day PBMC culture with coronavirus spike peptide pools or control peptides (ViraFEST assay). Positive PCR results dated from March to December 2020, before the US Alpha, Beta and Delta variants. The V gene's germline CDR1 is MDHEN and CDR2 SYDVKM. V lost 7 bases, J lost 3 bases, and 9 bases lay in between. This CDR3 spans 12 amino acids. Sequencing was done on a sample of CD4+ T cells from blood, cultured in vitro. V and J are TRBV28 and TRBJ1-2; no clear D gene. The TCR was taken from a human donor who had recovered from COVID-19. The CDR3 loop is CASTGPDYGYTF. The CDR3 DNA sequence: TGTGCCAGCACCGGTCCTGACTATGGCTACACCTTC.